What follows is one T cell receptor (beta chain) and its context. This entry comes from a study of blood T cell repertoires in COVID-19. About the research overall: Italy, Spain and the United States were the sources of the convalescent and acute COVID-19 samples. Nucleic acid was either cDNA or gDNA, and it came from T cells, B-cell-depleted T cells, or PBMCs.

Authors' data handling: Reference gene primer amplification gave estimated nucleated cell counts. Measured with immunoSEQ multiplex PCR; TCRdb has only the in-frame clones, and not every one. V and J calls and clone size come straight from that table; D and trimming were deduced from the DNA. The table shows some 170,000 clones, with roughly 80% occurring only once. CDR3 length equals 16 residues. V lost 2 bases to trimming and J lost 6 bases; unmatched junction nucleotides: 9. The germline gives CDR1 LGHDT, CDR2 YNNKEL (reference sequence). The receptor comes from a woman between 65 and 79 years old with acute or convalescent COVID-19. The chain combines TRBV3-1 (or the pseudogene TRBV3-2) with TRBJ1-4; 7 nucleotides agree with TRBD1. Source material: peripheral blood. The CDR3 region has the DNA TGTGCCAGCAGCCAACTAGGGACAGACGTGTATGAAAAACTGTTTTTT. Translation: CASSQLGTDVYEKLFF.